Following are 17 T cell receptor beta chains from one sample sequenced in a study of early T cells in non-severe SARS-CoV-2 infection (dated by TCRdb to 2020 to 2022). Library preparation used 5' RACE. Instrument on record: NextSeq 500. In-frame beta chains were kept once TCRdb had trimmed the public reads at Q25 with fastp and called clones with MiXCR. All rows with the same CDR3 protein become a single entry with the most common DNA and genes. The sample table shows about 60,000 distinct CDR3 sequences, and over 10% are seen once. The ten largest account for 4.5% to 6% of the sample. The sequenced material came from whole blood. The source is an adult who was a healthcare worker with PCR-confirmed SARS-CoV-2 infection or an uninfected control (not recorded which).

This clonotype was detected only a few times. This sequence joins TRBV10-3 and TRBJ2-1, with 7 bases matching TRBD2. Trimming removed 3 bases from V and 7 bases from J; junction bases left unmatched: 0. Germline lookup yields CDR1 ENHRY and CDR2 SYGVKD. The CDR3 loop spans 12 amino acids. CDR3 nucleotides: TGTGCCATCAGTGATAGCGGGAATGAGCAGTTCTTC. As protein: CAISDSGNEQFF.

This clonotype was counted only a few times. The chain links TRBV5-1 to TRBJ2-3, with a tentative D call TRBD2 (5 bases). Between the trimmed V and J ends, which lost 4 bases and 5 bases, there was a span of 11 bases. Germline loops: CDR1 SGHRS, CDR2 YFSETQ. This CDR3 has 13 amino acids. Here the CDR3 reads CASSVDSLDTQYF. In nucleotides, the CDR3 is TGCGCCAGCAGCGTGGACTCACTAGATACGCAGTATTTT.

The CDR3 coding sequence is TGTGCCAGCAGTGGGGGTGTAGGGACCGGGGAGCTGTTTTTT. This codes for CASSGGVGTGELFF. J is TRBJ2-2 and V is TRBV12-3 or TRBV12-4; perhaps D is TRBD1 or TRBD2 (5 bases each). V gave up 5 bases and J gave up 5 bases, with 12 bases separating them. The CDR3 extends over 14 amino acids.

This rearrangement joins TRBV2 to TRBJ2-7; 16 bases match TRBD2. V lost 6 bases and J lost 5; bases outside the gene matches: 7. The CDR3 has 16 amino acids. Looked up from germline, CDR1 is SNHLY and CDR2 is FYNNEI. CDR3 region: CASRPGTSGGAHEQYF. In DNA form, the CDR3 reads TGTGCCAGCAGGCCCGGGACTAGCGGGGGGGCCCACGAGCAGTACTTC.

This clonotype was seen only a few times. The rearrangement uses TRBV19 and TRBJ2-7, with no clear D. Trimming removed 3 bases at V and 2 bases at J, with 11 bases between. The CDR3 has 14 amino acids. Looked up from germline, CDR1 is LNHDA and CDR2 is SQIVND (reference sequence). This CDR3 reads CASSMFGLTYEQYF. The CDR3 nucleotides read TGTGCCAGTAGTATGTTCGGGCTGACCTACGAGCAGTACTTC.

In this sample, this clonotype turned up many times. V gene TRBV7-9 combines with J gene TRBJ1-1, with D possibly TRBD1 on 5 matching bases. CDR3 length equals 14 residues. V lost 2 bases and J lost 6, with 13 bases in between. From germline, CDR1 is SEHNR and CDR2 FQNEAQ (reference sequence). The DNA for the CDR3 is TGTGCCAGCAGCTTACGGCAGGGAACCGCTGAAGCTTTCTTT. Protein: CASSLRQGTAEAFF.

This clonotype was seen ten or more times. The chain carries TRBV18 and TRBJ2-2, with 9 bases lining up with TRBD2. J lost 0 bases, V lost 2 bases, and 4 bases had no gene match. The germline V gene encodes CDR1 KGHSH and CDR2 LQKENI. The CDR3 runs to 17 residues. The CDR3 protein is CASSPSASGTNTGELFF. CDR3 DNA sequence: TGTGCCAGCTCACCAAGCGCTAGCGGGACGAACACCGGGGAGCTGTTTTTT.

This clonotype was observed a handful of times. The gene calls are TRBV7-6 and TRBJ1-3; D uncertain. The CDR3 contains 15 residues. V shed 0 bases and J shed 4 bases, with 10 bases lying between them. Germline V gene sequence: CDR1 SGHVS, CDR2 FNYEAQ. CDR3: CASSLAGGRGNTIYF. The CDR3 DNA sequence: TGTGCCAGCAGCTTAGCGGGAGGAAGGGGAAACACCATATATTTT.

This chain's CDR3 is CSALRTGGYYEQYF. The CDR3 DNA follows: TGCAGTGCGCTCAGGACAGGGGGCTATTACGAGCAGTACTTC. This rearrangement joins TRBV20-1 to TRBJ2-7; 11 nucleotides align to TRBD1. CDR1 is DFQATT and CDR2 is SNEGSKA in the germline V gene (reference sequence). CDR3 size: 14 residues. V was pared by 6 bases and J by 4 bases, with 8 bases of the junction left unmatched.

The chain links TRBV19 to TRBJ2-5, with D possibly matching TRBD1 (5 bases). V lost 1 base and J 3 bases, leaving 9 bases between the germline ends. This CDR3 spans 14 amino acids. Germline loops: CDR1 LNHDA, CDR2 SQIVND (reference sequence). The CDR3 sequence is CASSIGVGEETQYF. The CDR3 nucleotides are TGTGCCAGTAGTATAGGAGTAGGGGAAGAGACCCAGTACTTC.

The chain has TRBV6-2 or TRBV6-3 and TRBJ2-3; D gene ambiguous. Looked up from germline, CDR1 is MNHEY and CDR2 is SVGEGT. The V and J ends lost 0 bases and 3 bases respectively, with 4 bases between them. The CDR3 loop spans 13 amino acids. The CDR3, as DNA: TGTGCCAGCAGTTACTCCCCGACAGATACGCAGTATTTT. It specifies CASSYSPTDTQYF.

Details on this clonotype: An end of the junction does not agree with germline; a read error may underlie this. This chain connects TRBV20-1 to TRBJ2-1, with TRBD2 matching 7 bases. CDR3 length: 14 amino acids. Germline assignment: CDR1 DFQATT and CDR2 SNEGSKA (reference sequence). CDR3 amino acids: CSAAPSGRYNDQFF. The CDR3 coding sequence is TGCAGTGCCGCCCCTAGCGGAAGATACAATGATCAGTTCTTC.

This clonotype was observed a few times. The rearrangement joins TRBV3-1 to TRBJ1-2, with unresolved D. The CDR3 runs to 14 residues. V lost 1 base to trimming and J lost 2 bases, with 8 bases between them. CDR1 LGHDT and CDR2 YNNKEL come from the germline V gene (reference sequence). The CDR3 reads CASSQGSQNYGYTF. CDR3 in DNA: TGTGCCAGCAGCCAAGGGTCGCAGAACTATGGCTACACCTTC. Supplemented by reference TRBV3-1 and TRBJ1-2, the full variable domain reads DTAVSQTPKYLVTQMGNDKSIKCEQNLGHDTMYWYKQDSKKFLKIMFSYNNKELIINETVPNRFSPKSPDKAHLNLHINSLELGDSAVYFCASSQGSQNYGYTFGSGTRLTVV.

This clonotype has a count of ten or more. The chain is built from TRBV20-1 and TRBJ2-7; 12 positions match TRBD2. This CDR3 contains 16 residues. Per the germline V gene, CDR1 is DFQATT and CDR2 is SNEGSKA (reference sequence). In DNA, the CDR3 is TGCAGCGGTAGGGGGTCGACTAGCGGGAGTGTCTACGAGCAGTACTTC. Protein: CSGRGSTSGSVYEQYF.

The rearrangement uses TRBV5-1 and TRBJ2-7, with 7 bases fitting TRBD1. The CDR3 totals 14 residues. V trimming: 4 bases; J trimming: 0 bases; junction bases outside the gene matches: 4. Germline lookup yields CDR1 SGHRS and CDR2 YFSETQ. The CDR3 loop reads CASSPRQGSYEQYF. CDR3 sequence (DNA): TGCGCCAGCAGCCCCAGACAGGGCTCCTACGAGCAGTACTTC.

This clonotype has a handful of counts. The genes are TRBV11-2 and TRBJ2-5; D tentatively fits TRBD1 or TRBD2 (5 bases each). This CDR3 is built from 15 residues. The germline CDR1 and CDR2 sequences are SGHAT and FQNNGV. V dropped 4 bases and J dropped 3 bases, with 15 bases sitting between them. The CDR3 reads CASSWTRDGKETQYF. In nucleotides, the CDR3 is TGTGCCAGCAGCTGGACCCGGGACGGTAAAGAGACCCAGTACTTC.

The chain combines TRBV5-1 with TRBJ1-6, with D possibly matching TRBD1 (5 bases). Trimming took 0 bases from V and 7 from J, leaving 5 bases between them. In germline, CDR1 is SGHRS, CDR2 YFSETQ. This CDR3 contains 13 residues. CDR3 DNA: TGCGCCAGCAGCTTGGAGGGGAATTCACCCCTCCACTTT. It translates to CASSLEGNSPLHF.